Detailed here is one TCR beta chain. Its antigen is unknown. Per-nucleotide qualities are absent, and no much larger clonotype sits a single base away. The immunoSEQ Assay was used to immunosequence TCRbeta CDR3 regions from genomic DNA. Genomic DNA was amplified by bias-controlled multiplex PCR before high-throughput sequencing. Per the source publication's procedure: To quantify the absolute abundance of each unique TCRbeta CDR3 region, the sequences were collapsed and filtered. Clonality, defined as 1 minus Pielou's evenness, was calculated using only productive rearrangements. Tumor T-cell fraction was calculated by normalizing TCRbeta template counts to usable DNA, which was estimated from several housekeeping genes. A previously published method was used to identify clones with significantly greater frequencies in on-treatment samples than in baseline samples. The source is immuneACCESS, and TCRdb retained only in-frame sequences with V and J called. Part of the clones is not carried over; for the studies checked, unresolved V genes explain less than half of this, and the remainder is unexplained. That table is the source of V, J and clone size, and D and trimming were worked out from the DNA. The sample table records under 4,000 clones; about 20% of these occur just once. Together, the top ten hold 8% to 10% of the sample.

The CDR3 starts with the cysteine, ends with the phenylalanine, and has 15 residues. Only the CDR3 part of the read is kept: 45 bases, read in frame from the first base. Per the germline V gene (reference sequence), LNHDA is the CDR1 and SQIVND is the CDR2. The germline ends are 17 bases apart after V is trimmed by 4 bases and J by 7 bases. The sample comes from a study of sequential checkpoint blockade in melanoma (dated by TCRdb to the late 2010s). Context from the whole study: In a 1:1 randomization, patients received either first-line nivolumab then ipilimumab (arm A) or ipilimumab then nivolumab (arm B). Maintenance nivolumab was given following each of the two trial sequences. DNA from 75 to 100 melanoma tumor samples collected before treatment underwent TCRbeta immunosequencing. For twenty-two patients, matched tumor biopsies were taken both before treatment and at week 13, after single-agent nivolumab (arm A) or ipilimumab (arm B). The same lesion was the source of approximately 79% of the matched pre- and post-treatment tumor biopsy pairs. The research as a whole found: Among patients in the nivolumab-first arm (arm A), tumor TIL clonality before treatment was associated with response (P = .04). Within-arm analyses of tumor T-cell fraction were constrained by small sample sizes and reduced statistical power. Tumor T-cell fraction and clonality were found to correlate with PD-L1 staining and CD8+ T-cell counts but not with mutational load. The response-prediction model combining TCR metrics and mutation burden needs validation in larger, independent patient cohorts. Patients with increases in tumor T-cell fraction and clonality by week 13 were approximately 30 times more likely to achieve clinical benefit.

This sample's treatment or condition label indicates: randomized to nivolumab then ipilimumab (arm A) or the reverse (arm B). None of the trial patients had been given prior DNA-damaging chemotherapy. CheckMate 064, a randomized, open-label phase II trial of sequential checkpoint blockade, was the source of the samples, all of which came from patients with melanoma. Genomic DNA from formalin-fixed paraffin-embedded (FFPE) tissue samples was used for tumor TCR sequencing. The sample consisted of tumor tissue (inferred from file names), taken from a patient given nivolumab and ipilimumab in sequence. This clonotype was sampled from a human donor with melanoma. The V gene is TRBV19 and the J gene is TRBJ2-1; TRBD1 is perhaps the D gene, given 6 matching bases. This receptor has the CDR3 CASSTRLTGLNEQFF. In nucleotides, the sequence is TGTGCCAGTAGTACCCGACTTACAGGGCTGAATGAGCAGTTCTTC.